What follows is one TCR beta chain and its context. CDR1 is SGHKS, CDR2 YYEKEE, per germline (reference sequence). Trimming cost V 0 bases and J 3 bases; bases outside gene matches: 6. The CDR3 is 16 residues long. The record originates from a study of blood T cell repertoires in COVID-19. About the research overall: The origin of the acute and convalescent COVID-19 samples was the United States, Italy and Spain. T cells, B-cell-depleted T cells, or PBMCs supplied cDNA or gDNA.

Only in-frame clones appear in the TCRdb table, and some are missing; sequencing was by immunoSEQ multiplex PCR. The sample lists about 97,000 clones, about 87% occurring once. Sequenced: peripheral blood. The clonotype originates from a woman aged 30 to 39 with acute or convalescent COVID-19. This rearrangement joins TRBV5-5 to TRBJ2-3, with 8 bases that match TRBD1. The CDR3 coding sequence is TGTGCCAGCAGCTTGGGACTAGACAGGGGTACAGATACGCAGTATTTT. This gives the protein CASSLGLDRGTDTQYF.